This is a list of T cell receptor beta chains from one sample in a study of T cell repertoires in cytomegalovirus infection. These receptors' antigens are unknown. TCRdb re-called the reads with MiXCR, one entry per CDR3 protein. Of around 900,000 distinct CDR3 sequences in the sample, approximately 31% are singletons; the top ten hold around 15%. This sample comprised cultured CD8+ T cells from PBMCs, obtained from culture after CMV antigen stimulation. These receptors all stem from a human donor in good health (CMV status not recorded). Some clones in this sample may be carry-over from other donors' samples. Both conserved end residues are part of each CDR3. The order of the fields is V gene, CDR3 length, J gene, clone size, CDR3 protein. The size field is filled for only some rows; it gives once, few, many or a size class.

V: TRBV12-5
length: 13
J: TRBJ2-2
size: .
CDR3: CASGFGETGELFF

V: TRBV4-1
length: 15
J: TRBJ2-5
size: few
CDR3: CASSQEYRRQETQYF

V: TRBV19
length: 15
J: TRBJ2-7
size: many
CDR3: CASSAGQGPSYEQYF

V: TRBV10-3
length: 11
J: TRBJ2-1
size: .
CDR3: CAISDGAGQFF

V: TRBV27
length: 17
J: TRBJ2-2
size: once
CDR3: CASSLIWGGVGTGELFF

V: TRBV19
length: 15
J: TRBJ1-2
size: .
CDR3: CASEDSTAGVYGYTF

V: TRBV14
length: 15
J: TRBJ1-6
size: .
CDR3: CASSPRTGPNSSLHF

V: TRBV19
length: 14
J: TRBJ1-3
size: .
CDR3: CASQDRDSGNTIYF

V: TRBV27
length: 15
J: TRBJ1-6
size: few
CDR3: CASSPPGSYNSPLHF

V: TRBV9
length: 12
J: TRBJ1-1
size: many
CDR3: CASSRGLTEAFF

V: TRBV12-3/TRBV12-4
length: 14
J: TRBJ2-7
size: .
CDR3: CASSVDRVTYEQYF

V: TRBV19
length: 15
J: TRBJ2-7
size: few
CDR3: CASSIGSQTYYEQYF

V: TRBV15
length: 15
J: TRBJ1-2
size: few
CDR3: CATSHPGQGVYGYTF

V: TRBV12-3/TRBV12-4
length: 14
J: TRBJ1-5
size: few
CDR3: CASSFIGVPQPQHF

V: TRBV12-3/TRBV12-4
length: 16
J: TRBJ2-7
size: few
CDR3: CASSSGSSGASYEQYF

V: TRBV19
length: 15
J: TRBJ1-5
size: few
CDR3: CASSLEAEYNQPQHF

V: TRBV5-5
length: 18
J: TRBJ2-4
size: .
CDR3: CASSLGSDRAKAKNIQYF

V: TRBV5-1
length: 14
J: TRBJ2-7
size: few
CDR3: CASSLGVYTYEQYF

V: TRBV10-3
length: 20
J: TRBJ2-3
size: .
CDR3: CAIRSHSSSGGFLSTDTQYF

V: TRBV24-1
length: 14
J: TRBJ2-5
size: .
CDR3: CATSDGGTGETQYF

V: TRBV4-2
length: 13
J: TRBJ2-7
size: .
CDR3: CASSQVFTHEQYF

V: TRBV7-2
length: 14
J: TRBJ2-2
size: few
CDR3: CASSSPGHTGELFF

V: TRBV12-3/TRBV12-4
length: 18
J: TRBJ2-1
size: .
CDR3: CASRAGLAGGGSYNEQFF

V: TRBV24-1
length: 13
J: TRBJ1-3
size: few
CDR3: CATSKGPGNTIYF

V: TRBV10-3
length: 13
J: TRBJ1-4
size: many
CDR3: CAINRATNEKLFF

V: TRBV27
length: 15
J: TRBJ1-1
size: few
CDR3: CASSLVRVMDTEAFF

V: TRBV6-5
length: 18
J: TRBJ2-3
size: .
CDR3: CASSRTSGGPYLTDTQYF

V: TRBV7-3
length: 17
J: TRBJ2-5
size: few
CDR3: CASSPTEKWANQETQYF

V: TRBV12-3/TRBV12-4
length: 16
J: TRBJ2-1
size: few
CDR3: CASSQPGALLYNEQFF

V: TRBV5-1
length: 13
J: TRBJ2-1
size: few
CDR3: CASSLVIGAEQFF

V: TRBV5-8
length: 16
J: TRBJ2-5
size: .
CDR3: CASSSRTGGEGETQYF

V: TRBV4-1
length: 16
J: TRBJ1-2
size: .
CDR3: CASSQEARASLWGYTF

V: TRBV24-1
length: 12
J: TRBJ2-6
size: few
CDR3: CATSDGDYVLTF

V: TRBV7-2
length: 16
J: TRBJ2-1
size: many
CDR3: CASSSKRGSSYNEQFF

V: TRBV12-3/TRBV12-4
length: 13
J: TRBJ1-4
size: .
CDR3: CASRRTTNEKLFF

V: TRBV19
length: 16
J: TRBJ2-3
size: few
CDR3: CASNWGLDGSPDTQYF

V: TRBV19
length: 16
J: TRBJ1-2
size: .
CDR3: CASSRSFGQDHYGYTF

V: TRBV27
length: 14
J: TRBJ1-1
size: .
CDR3: CASRIQGMNTEAFF

V: TRBV7-6
length: 16
J: TRBJ2-1
size: .
CDR3: CASSLVLGQVYNEQFF

V: TRBV5-4
length: 15
J: TRBJ1-6
size: .
CDR3: CASSSPDRGRSPLHF

V: TRBV7-9
length: 16
J: TRBJ2-7
size: many
CDR3: CASSPPDRGRPYEQYF

V: TRBV12-5
length: 18
J: TRBJ1-5
size: .
CDR3: CASGFSPRPGDSNQPQHF

V: TRBV10-1
length: 15
J: TRBJ1-1
size: .
CDR3: CASSEAGTPFTEAFF

V: TRBV27
length: 15
J: TRBJ1-1
size: few
CDR3: CASSTLQDMNTEAFF

V: TRBV20-1
length: 15
J: TRBJ2-1
size: .
CDR3: CSARATSGGYNEQFF

V: TRBV7-4
length: 15
J: TRBJ2-1
size: many
CDR3: CASSSGTNSYNEQFF

V: TRBV6-4
length: 16
J: TRBJ2-3
size: .
CDR3: CASSDSGHTSTDTQYF

V: TRBV7-2
length: 14
J: TRBJ2-1
size: many
CDR3: CASSLEHLYNEQFF

V: TRBV7-9
length: 15
J: TRBJ2-1
size: .
CDR3: CASSLRQGGFDEQFF

V: TRBV19
length: 15
J: TRBJ1-2
size: .
CDR3: CATTGQGIANYGYTF

V: TRBV7-6
length: 14
J: TRBJ2-5
size: many
CDR3: CASSSEIGGETQYF

V: TRBV2
length: 12
J: TRBJ2-1
size: .
CDR3: CASKERRWEQFF

V: TRBV6-1
length: 15
J: TRBJ1-2
size: few
CDR3: CASTPRTLDIDGYTF

V: TRBV12-3/TRBV12-4
length: 17
J: TRBJ1-4
size: .
CDR3: CASSLARGIATNEKLFF

V: TRBV5-8
length: 13
J: TRBJ2-5
size: .
CDR3: CASSFGRVETQYF